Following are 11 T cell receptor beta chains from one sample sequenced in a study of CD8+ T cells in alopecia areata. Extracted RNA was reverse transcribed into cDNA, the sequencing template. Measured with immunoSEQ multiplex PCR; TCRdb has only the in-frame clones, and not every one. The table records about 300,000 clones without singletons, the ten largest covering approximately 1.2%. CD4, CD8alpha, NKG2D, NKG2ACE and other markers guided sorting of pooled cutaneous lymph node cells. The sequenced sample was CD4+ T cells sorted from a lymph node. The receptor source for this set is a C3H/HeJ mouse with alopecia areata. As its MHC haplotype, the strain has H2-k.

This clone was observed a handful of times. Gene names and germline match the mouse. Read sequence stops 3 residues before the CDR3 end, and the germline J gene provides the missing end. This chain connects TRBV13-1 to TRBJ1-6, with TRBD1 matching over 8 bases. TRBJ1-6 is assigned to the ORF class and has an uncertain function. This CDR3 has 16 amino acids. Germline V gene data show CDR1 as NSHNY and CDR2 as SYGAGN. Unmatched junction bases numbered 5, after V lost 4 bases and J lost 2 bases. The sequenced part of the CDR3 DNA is TGTGCCAGCAGTCACGGACAGGGACCCTATAATTCGCCC. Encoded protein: CASSHGQGPYNSP. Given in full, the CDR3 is CASSHGQGPYNSPLYF.

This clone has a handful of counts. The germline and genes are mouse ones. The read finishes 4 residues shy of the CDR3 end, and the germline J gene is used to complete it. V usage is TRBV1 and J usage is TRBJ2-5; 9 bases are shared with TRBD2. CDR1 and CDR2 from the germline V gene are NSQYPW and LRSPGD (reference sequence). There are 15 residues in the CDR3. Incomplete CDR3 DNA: TGCACCTGCAGTGCAGAAGACTGGGGGAAAGAC. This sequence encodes CTCSAEDWGKD. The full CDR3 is CTCSAEDWGKDTQYF.

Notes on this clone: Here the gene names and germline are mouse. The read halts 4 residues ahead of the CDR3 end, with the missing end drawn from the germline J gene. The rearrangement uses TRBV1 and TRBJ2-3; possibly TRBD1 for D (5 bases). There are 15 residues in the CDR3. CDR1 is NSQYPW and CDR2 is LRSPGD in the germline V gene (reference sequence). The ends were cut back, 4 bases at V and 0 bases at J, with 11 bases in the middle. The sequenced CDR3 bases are TGCACCTGCAGTGAATCGACAGATAGTGCAGAA. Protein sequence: CTCSESTDSAE. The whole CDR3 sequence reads CTCSESTDSAETLYF.

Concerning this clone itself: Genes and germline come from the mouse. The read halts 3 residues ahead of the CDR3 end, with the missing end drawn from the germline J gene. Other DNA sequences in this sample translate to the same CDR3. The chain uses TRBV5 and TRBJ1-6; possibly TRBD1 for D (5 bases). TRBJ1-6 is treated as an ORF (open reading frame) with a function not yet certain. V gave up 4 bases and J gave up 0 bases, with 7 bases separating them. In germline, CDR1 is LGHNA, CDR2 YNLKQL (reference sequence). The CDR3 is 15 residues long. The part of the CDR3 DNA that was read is TGTGCCAGCAGCCTCCAGGGTTCCTATAATTCGCCC. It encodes CASSLQGSYNSP. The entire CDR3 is CASSLQGSYNSPLYF.

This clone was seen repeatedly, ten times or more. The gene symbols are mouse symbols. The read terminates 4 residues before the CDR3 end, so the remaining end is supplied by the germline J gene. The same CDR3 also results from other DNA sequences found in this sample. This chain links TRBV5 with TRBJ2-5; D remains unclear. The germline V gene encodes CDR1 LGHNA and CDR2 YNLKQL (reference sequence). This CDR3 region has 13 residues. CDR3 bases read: TGTGCCAGCAGCCAAGACAGAAAAGAC. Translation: CASSQDRKD. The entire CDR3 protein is CASSQDRKDTQYF.

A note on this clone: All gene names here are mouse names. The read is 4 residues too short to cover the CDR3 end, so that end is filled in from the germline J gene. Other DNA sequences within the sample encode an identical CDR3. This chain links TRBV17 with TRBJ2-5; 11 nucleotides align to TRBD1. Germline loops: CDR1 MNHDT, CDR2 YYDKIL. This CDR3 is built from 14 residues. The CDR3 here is CASSRDRGRDTQYF. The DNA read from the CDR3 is TGTGCTAGCAGTAGGGACAGGGGGCGAGAC. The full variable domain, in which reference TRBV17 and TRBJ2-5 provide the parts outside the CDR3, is DTTVKQNPRYKLARVGKPVNLICSQTMNHDTMYWYQKKPNQAPKLLLFYYDKILNREADTFEKFQSSRPNNSFCSLYIGSAGLEYSAMYLCASSRDRGRDTQYFGPGTRLLVL.

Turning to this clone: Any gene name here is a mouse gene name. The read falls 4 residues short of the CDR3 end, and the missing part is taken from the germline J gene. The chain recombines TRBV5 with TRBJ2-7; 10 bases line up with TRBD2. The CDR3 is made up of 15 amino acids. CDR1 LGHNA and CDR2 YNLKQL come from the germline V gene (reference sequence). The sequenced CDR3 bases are TGTGCCAGCAGCCCAACGACTGGGGGGACGTAT. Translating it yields CASSPTTGGTY. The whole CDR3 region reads CASSPTTGGTYEQYF.

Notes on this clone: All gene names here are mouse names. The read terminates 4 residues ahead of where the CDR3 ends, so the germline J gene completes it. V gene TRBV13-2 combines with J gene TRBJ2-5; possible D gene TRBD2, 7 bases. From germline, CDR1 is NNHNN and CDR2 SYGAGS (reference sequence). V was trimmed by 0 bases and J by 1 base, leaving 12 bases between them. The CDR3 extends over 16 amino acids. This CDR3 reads CASGDARGGDQDTQYF. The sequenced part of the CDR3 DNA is TGTGCCAGCGGTGATGCAAGGGGGGGAGACCAAGAC.

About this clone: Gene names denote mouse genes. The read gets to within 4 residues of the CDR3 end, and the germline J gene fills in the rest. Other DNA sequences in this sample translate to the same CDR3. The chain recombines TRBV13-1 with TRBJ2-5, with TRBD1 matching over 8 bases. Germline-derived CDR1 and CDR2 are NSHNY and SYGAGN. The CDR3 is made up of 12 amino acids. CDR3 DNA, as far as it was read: TGTGCCAGCAGTCGGACAGGGGAC. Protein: CASSRTGD. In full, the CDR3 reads CASSRTGDTQYF.

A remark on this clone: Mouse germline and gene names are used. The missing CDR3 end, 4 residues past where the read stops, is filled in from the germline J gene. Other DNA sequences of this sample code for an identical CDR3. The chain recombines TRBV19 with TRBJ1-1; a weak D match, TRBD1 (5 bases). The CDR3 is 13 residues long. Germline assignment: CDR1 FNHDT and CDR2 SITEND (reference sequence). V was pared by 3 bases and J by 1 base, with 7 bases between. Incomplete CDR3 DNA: TGTGCCAGCAGTAGGCAGGGGAACACA. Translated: CASSRQGNT. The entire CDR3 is CASSRQGNTEVFF.

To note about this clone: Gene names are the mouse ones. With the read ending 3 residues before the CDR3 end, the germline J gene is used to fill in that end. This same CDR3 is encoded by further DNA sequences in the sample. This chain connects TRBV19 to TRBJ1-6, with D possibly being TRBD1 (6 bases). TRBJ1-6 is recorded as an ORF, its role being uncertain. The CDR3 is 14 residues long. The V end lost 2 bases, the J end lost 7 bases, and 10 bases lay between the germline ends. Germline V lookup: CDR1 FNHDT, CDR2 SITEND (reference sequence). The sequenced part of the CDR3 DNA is TGTGCCAGCAGTATCCCAGGGGAGAATTCGCCC. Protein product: CASSIPGENSP. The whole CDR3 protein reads CASSIPGENSPLYF.